This entry features one T cell receptor (beta chain) sequence. Its specific antigen is unknown. No base qualities exist here, and no much larger clone lies one base off it. The junction carries 9 bases between V and J, which are trimmed by 0 bases and 1 base respectively. Its CDR3 holds 15 amino acids, cysteine through phenylalanine. Solely the CDR3 DNA is kept, with 45 bases framed from the first base. The germline V gene yields LGHNA for CDR1 and YSLEER for CDR2. Whole blood was collected in K2EDTA tubes by collaborating institutions according to the institutions' own protocols. Collaborator samples were shipped for TCRbeta analysis as frozen whole blood, isolated PBMCs, or DNA extracted from either sample type. The data were obtained in a study of blood T cell repertoires in COVID-19 (dated by TCRdb to the early 2020s). For the study in its entirety: Samples covering the acute and convalescent phases of COVID-19 were provided by collaborators in the United States, Italy and Spain. The samples were drawn from the first 160 participants of the ongoing ImmuneRACE study and from 1,200 or so subjects provided by 6 global collaborators. The material from the prospective study consisted of cDNA or gDNA derived from T cells, B-cell-depleted T cells, or PBMCs. The repertoires were made available in a free public database intended to serve as a resource for research on the immune response to SARS-CoV-2. Where available, HLA class I and class II types were taken from metadata supplied by the sample provider and were not determined by assay-based typing. Nearly every sample came with metadata listing a de-identified subject ID, COVID-19 status, age in years and sex. Subjects who had been exposed to COVID-19, were actively infected with it, or had recovered from it provided the deeply sampled blood TCRbeta repertoires that made up the dataset.

The immunoSEQ Assay, a bias-controlled multiplex PCR, was used to amplify TCRbeta CDR3 regions from genomic DNA. The paper's data handling went like this. Nucleated cell counts per sample were estimated from amplification of reference gene primers within the assay. Sequence reads were collapsed and filtered to measure the absolute abundance of every unique TCRbeta CDR3 rearrangement. For each sample, productive Simpson clonality was calculated as the square root of Simpson's diversity index over productive rearrangements. Here the immuneACCESS table is served through TCRdb, limited to in-frame sequences with V and J called. Missing clones are a known gap in these copies; in checked studies unresolved V genes cover under half, and the rest lacks a known reason. That table is the source of V, J and clone size, and D and trimming were worked out from the DNA. The sample profile shows approximately 350,000 clones; around 83% of them were found once. The top ten clones comprise 2.5% to 3.5% of the sample.

General study outcomes and caveats: Clinical and demographic metadata were provided uncurated, with the amount varying by source and participant.

Source material: peripheral blood. The chain is made from TRBV4-3 and TRBJ1-1; the D gene is possibly TRBD1, with 5 bases matching. The source of this sequence is a man in his thirties or forties with active or convalescent COVID-19. In nucleotides, the sequence is TGCGCCAGCAGCCAAGATCAGGGCCCGAACACTGAAGCTTTCTTT. It translates as CASSQDQGPNTEAFF.